Listed below are T cell receptor beta chains from one sample, sequenced in a study of blood T cell repertoires in COVID-19. Sequencing used immunoSEQ multiplex PCR; TCRdb keeps in-frame clones, though not all of them. The sample has some 170,000 clones, roughly 85% seen once; the top ten hold roughly 8.2%. The sequencing input was peripheral blood. These receptors all come from a woman in her fifties or sixties with acute or convalescent COVID-19. Both conserved end residues are part of each CDR3. The D gene is left open where the match is weak. Not all rows give a size; the values are once, few, many and, for expanded clones, a class.

d_gene	abundance	j_gene	v_gene	CDR3nt	CDR3aa
TRBD2	few	TRBJ2-3	TRBV19	TGTGCCACCGCCGGCGGGGGGACACAGACAGATACGCAGTATTTT	CATAGGGTQTDTQYF
TRBD2	once	TRBJ2-2	TRBV4-2	TGTGCCAGCAGCCAAGATGCGGCGGGAGGAAACACCGGGGAGCTGTTTTTT	CASSQDAAGGNTGELFF
.	.	TRBJ1-2	TRBV25-1	TGTGCCACTACGGGGGGTTGGGATGGCTACACCTTC	CATTGGWDGYTF
TRBD2	.	TRBJ2-3	TRBV18	TGTGCCAGCTCACCCTTTAGCGGGAGGGCAACAGATACGCAGTATTTT	CASSPFSGRATDTQYF
.	.	TRBJ2-2	TRBV15	TGTGCCACCAGCAGAGATAGGAGGACTCTAAACACCGGGGAGCTGTTTTTT	CATSRDRRTLNTGELFF
.	.	TRBJ1-2	TRBV28	TGTGCCAGCAGTTCCCCCAGGTTCTATGGCTACACCTTC	CASSSPRFYGYTF
.	.	TRBJ1-3	TRBV3-1/TRBV3-2	TGTGCCAGCAGCCAAGGGGCAGCCTCCAGAAACACCATATATTTT	CASSQGAASRNTIYF
.	.	TRBJ1-4	TRBV20-1	TGCAGTGCTAGTTTGGACAGTAGTAATGAAAAACTGTTTTTT	CSASLDSSNEKLFF
TRBD1	.	TRBJ1-1	TRBV2	TGTGCCAGCAGTGACCAGGGGGGCGCTTTCTTT	CASSDQGGAFF
.	.	TRBJ1-1	TRBV30	TGTGCCTGGATCCTAGGGGGGGCTAACACTGAAGCTTTCTTT	CAWILGGANTEAFF
.	.	TRBJ2-1	TRBV30	TGTGCCTGGAGTGTGCTTCCTATTTATGAGCAGTTCTTC	CAWSVLPIYEQFF
.	.	TRBJ1-4	TRBV6-5	TGTGCCAGCAGCGAGCCGGGGAAACTGTTTTTT	CASSEPGKLFF
TRBD2	.	TRBJ2-7	TRBV30	TGTGCCTGGAGGAGGATTAGCGGGAGAATAGGCGAGCAGTACTTC	CAWRRISGRIGEQYF